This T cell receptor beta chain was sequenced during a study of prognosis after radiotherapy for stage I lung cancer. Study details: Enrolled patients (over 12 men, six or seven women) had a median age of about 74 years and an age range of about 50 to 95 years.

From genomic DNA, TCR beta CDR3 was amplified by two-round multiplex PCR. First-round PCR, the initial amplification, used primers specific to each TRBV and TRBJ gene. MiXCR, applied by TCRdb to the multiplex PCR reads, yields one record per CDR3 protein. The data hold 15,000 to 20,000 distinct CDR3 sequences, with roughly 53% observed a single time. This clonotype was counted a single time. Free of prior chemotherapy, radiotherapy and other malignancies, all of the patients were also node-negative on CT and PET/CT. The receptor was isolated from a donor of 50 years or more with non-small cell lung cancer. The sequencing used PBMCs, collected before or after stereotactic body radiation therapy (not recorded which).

The CDR3 nucleotides are TGCAGTGCCCCCGCCCCTCCCGGGGGCTACACCTTC. Encoded protein: CSAPAPPGGYTF. The chain carries TRBV20-1 and TRBJ1-2; D remains unclear. CDR3 length: 12 residues. The germline gives CDR1 DFQATT, CDR2 SNEGSKA (reference sequence). The V end was cut by 6 bases, the J end by 8 bases, with 16 bases between.